A single sample is the source of the 6 T cell receptor beta chains below, sequenced in a study of shared clonotypes between healthy human individuals. Measured with immunoSEQ multiplex PCR; TCRdb has only the in-frame clones, and not every one. This table has more than 1.2 million clones, approximately 98.5% appearing once. The sample was naive CD4+ T cells sorted from blood. The sample's subset: CD45RA+ positively selected. The source of these receptors is a man aged 25-45 years in good health.

V and J are TRBV19 and TRBJ2-5; 8 nucleotides line up with TRBD1. Trimming at V came to 5 bases and at J to 3 bases, leaving 8 bases not matched to a gene. CDR1 is LNHDA and CDR2 is SQIVND in the germline V gene (reference sequence). The CDR3 consists of 15 residues. The CDR3: CASSPLGTGEETQYF. The CDR3 nucleotides read TGTGCCAGTAGTCCTCTTGGGACAGGTGAAGAGACCCAGTACTTC.

Details on this clone: At the DNA level, this CDR3 is encoded by other sequences in the same sample as well. The CDR3 loop is CASSSGTSGNNEQFF. CDR3 sequence (DNA): TGTGCCAGCAGCTCCGGGACTTCTGGGAACAATGAGCAGTTCTTC. This chain connects TRBV5-4 to TRBJ2-1; D is perhaps TRBD2 (6 bases). Per the germline V gene, CDR1 is SGHNT and CDR2 is YYREEE (reference sequence). The CDR3 is 15 residues long. V lost 3 bases and J 5 bases, leaving 15 bases between the germline ends. Together with reference TRBV5-4 and TRBJ2-1, the CDR3 gives the full variable domain: ETGVTQSPTHLIKTRGQQVTLRCSSQSGHNTVSWYQQALGQGPQFIFQYYREEENGRGNFPPRFSGLQFPNYSSELNVNALELDDSALYLCASSSGTSGNNEQFFGPGTRLTVL.

This chain connects TRBV7-2 to TRBJ2-2; D remains ambiguous. The CDR3 consists of 16 residues. Germline CDR1 and CDR2: SGHTA and FQGNSA. The V end was cut by 3 bases, the J end by 2 bases, with 13 bases between. As DNA, the CDR3 is TGTGCCAGCAGCTTGATCGCTCTGGATAACACCGGGGAGCTGTTTTTT. The encoded protein is CASSLIALDNTGELFF.

The chain uses TRBV5-4 and TRBJ1-2; unclear D gene. This CDR3 spans 14 amino acids. Germline CDR1 reads SGHNT; CDR2 reads YYREEE (reference sequence). V lost 4 bases and J 4 bases, leaving 14 bases between the germline ends. CDR3 protein: CASSTIEGAYGYTF. The CDR3 DNA reads TGTGCCAGCAGCACTATAGAAGGTGCCTATGGCTACACCTTC.

The rearrangement joins TRBV9 to TRBJ1-3; perhaps TRBD1 as D (5 bases). Trimming left V 0 bases short and J 7 bases short, with 11 bases between. Germline V lookup: CDR1 SGDLS, CDR2 YYNGEE. The CDR3 is 14 amino acids. The CDR3 loop reads CASSVEGRANTIYF. The CDR3, as DNA: TGTGCCAGCAGCGTAGAGGGCAGGGCCAACACCATATATTTT. Complete variable domain (other parts from reference TRBV9 and TRBJ1-3): DSGVTQTPKHLITATGQRVTLRCSPRSGDLSVYWYQQSLDQGLQFLIQYYNGEERAKGNILERFSAQQFPDLHSELNLSSLELGDSALYFCASSVEGRANTIYFGEGSWLTVV.

Concerning this clone: Other DNA sequences in this specimen translate into the identical CDR3. The chain uses TRBV10-1 and TRBJ2-7, with a possible D match to TRBD2 (5 bases). V lost 4 bases and J 2 bases, leaving 6 bases between the germline ends. CDR1 is WNHNN, CDR2 SYGVQD, per germline (reference sequence). The CDR3 totals 12 residues. As DNA, the CDR3 is TGCGCCAGCAGTGCTAGCACCTACGAGCAGTACTTC. This sequence encodes CASSASTYEQYF.